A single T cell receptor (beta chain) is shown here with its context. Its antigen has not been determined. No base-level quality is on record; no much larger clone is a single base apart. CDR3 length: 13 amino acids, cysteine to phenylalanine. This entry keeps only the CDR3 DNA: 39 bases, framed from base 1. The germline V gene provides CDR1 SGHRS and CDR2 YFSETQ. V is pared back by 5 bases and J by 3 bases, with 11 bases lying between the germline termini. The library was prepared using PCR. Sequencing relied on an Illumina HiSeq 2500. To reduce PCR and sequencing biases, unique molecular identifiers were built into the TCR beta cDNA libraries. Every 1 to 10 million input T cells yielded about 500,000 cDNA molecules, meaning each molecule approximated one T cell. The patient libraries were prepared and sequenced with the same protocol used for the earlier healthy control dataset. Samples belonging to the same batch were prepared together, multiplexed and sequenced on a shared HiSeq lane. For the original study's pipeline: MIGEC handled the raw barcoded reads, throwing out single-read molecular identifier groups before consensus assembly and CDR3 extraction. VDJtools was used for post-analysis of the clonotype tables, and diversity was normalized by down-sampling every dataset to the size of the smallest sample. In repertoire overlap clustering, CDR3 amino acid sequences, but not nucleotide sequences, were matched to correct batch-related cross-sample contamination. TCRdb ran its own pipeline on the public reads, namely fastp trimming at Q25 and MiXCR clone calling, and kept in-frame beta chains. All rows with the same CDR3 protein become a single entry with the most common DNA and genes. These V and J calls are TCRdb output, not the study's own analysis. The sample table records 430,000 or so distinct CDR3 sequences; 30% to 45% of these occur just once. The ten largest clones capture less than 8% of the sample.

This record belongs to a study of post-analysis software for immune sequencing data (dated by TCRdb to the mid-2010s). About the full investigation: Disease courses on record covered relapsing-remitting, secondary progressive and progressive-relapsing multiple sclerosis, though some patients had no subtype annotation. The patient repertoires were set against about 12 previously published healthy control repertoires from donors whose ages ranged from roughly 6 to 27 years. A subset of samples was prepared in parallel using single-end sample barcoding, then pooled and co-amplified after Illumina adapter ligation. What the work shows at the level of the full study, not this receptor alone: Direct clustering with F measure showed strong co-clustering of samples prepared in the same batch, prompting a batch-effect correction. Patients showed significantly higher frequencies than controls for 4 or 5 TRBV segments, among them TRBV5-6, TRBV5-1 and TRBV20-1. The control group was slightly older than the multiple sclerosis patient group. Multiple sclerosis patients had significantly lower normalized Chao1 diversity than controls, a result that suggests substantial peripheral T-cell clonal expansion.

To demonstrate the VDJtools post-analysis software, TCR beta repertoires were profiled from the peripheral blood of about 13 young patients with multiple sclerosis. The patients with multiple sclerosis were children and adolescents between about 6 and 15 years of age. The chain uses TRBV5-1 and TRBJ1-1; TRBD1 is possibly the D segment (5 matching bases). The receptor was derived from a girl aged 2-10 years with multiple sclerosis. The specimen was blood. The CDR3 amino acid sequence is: CASRAGWYTEAFF. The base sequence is TGCGCCAGCAGAGCAGGGTGGTACACTGAAGCTTTCTTT.